A single sample is the source of the 26 T cell receptor beta chains below, sequenced in a study of CD8+CD57+ T cells in acquired aplastic anemia. According to the study, genomic DNA was the template for TCR beta VDJ and CDR3 profiling. TCRdb used MiXCR to reprocess the reads, holding one entry per CDR3 protein. The sample has about 190,000 distinct CDR3 sequences, nearly 50% seen once. Before being chosen for sequencing, patients had shown CD8+CD57+ cell expansion by flow cytometry. Sequenced input: sorted CD4+, CD8+, or CD8+CD57+ T cells (not recorded which) from PBMCs. These TCRs come from a human donor with aplastic anemia.

The rearrangement uses TRBV5-6 and TRBJ1-2; a possible D gene is TRBD1 (6 bases). Germline CDR1 is SGHDT and CDR2 is YYEEEE. Deletions cut 2 bases from V and 2 bases from J, with 13 bases between. This CDR3 has 15 amino acids. CDR3 DNA: TGTGCCAGCAGCTTCTGGGGGGCTGTCAACTATGGCTACACCTTC. Its translation: CASSFWGAVNYGYTF.

This clonotype has a count of ten or more. The gene calls are TRBV11-1 and TRBJ1-3; TRBD1 might be the D (5 bases). The germline V gene has CDR1 SGHAT and CDR2 FQDESV (reference sequence). V lost 5 bases and J 0 bases, leaving 11 bases between the germline ends. This CDR3 contains 15 residues. CDR3 amino acids: CASSRWRGSGNTIYF. The CDR3 DNA follows: TGTGCCAGCAGCCGTTGGAGGGGCTCTGGAAACACCATATATTTT.

This clonotype was detected ten times or more. A much larger clonotype is one base distant, so this may be a read error. V and J are TRBV10-2 and TRBJ1-5, with D possibly TRBD1 on 6 matching bases. Per germline, CDR1 WSHSY and CDR2 SAAADI. This CDR3 contains 16 residues. The CDR3 DNA is TGCGCCAGCAGTGAGCCACCCACAGGGATGCATCAGCCCCGGCATTTT. Encoded protein: CASSEPPTGMHQPRHF.

The gene calls are TRBV24-1 and TRBJ2-1; D ambiguous. The germline CDR1 and CDR2 sequences are KGHDR and SFDVKD. The CDR3 length is 14 residues. Trimming removed 4 bases at V and 4 bases at J, with 10 bases between. The CDR3 DNA follows: TGTGCCACCAGTGAGGGTGTTCGGTACAATGAGCAGTTCTTC. This sequence encodes CATSEGVRYNEQFF.

In its sample, this clonotype was seen many times. V usage is TRBV6-1 and J usage is TRBJ1-1; the D gene is possibly TRBD1 (6 bases). Trimming took 5 bases from V and 1 from J, leaving 11 bases between them. The germline gives CDR1 MNHNS, CDR2 SASEGT. The CDR3 runs 14 residues. The DNA for the CDR3 is TGTGCCAGCAGTATGCGGACAGAGAACACTGAAGCTTTCTTT. Amino acids: CASSMRTENTEAFF.

J is TRBJ2-7 and V is TRBV7-3; TRBD2 matches 7 bases. V lost 0 bases and J lost 4; bases outside the gene matches: 3. Germline V lookup: CDR1 SGHTA, CDR2 FQGTGA. There are 14 residues in the CDR3. This CDR3 reads CASSLTGEGYEQYF. CDR3 DNA sequence: TGTGCCAGCAGCTTAACTGGGGAGGGGTACGAGCAGTACTTC. The full variable domain, completed using reference TRBV7-3 and TRBJ2-7, is GAGVSQTPSNKVTEKGKYVELRCDPISGHTALYWYRQSLGQGPEFLIYFQGTGAADDSGLPNDRFFAVRPEGSVSTLKIQRTERGDSAVYLCASSLTGEGYEQYFGPGTRLTVT.

CDR3 region: CSARDLEEEVAYEQYF. CDR3 DNA: TGCAGTGCTAGAGATCTCGAGGAGGAAGTAGCCTACGAGCAGTACTTC. This chain joins TRBV20-1 and TRBJ2-7, with D perhaps TRBD2 (5 bases). The ends were cut back, 0 bases at V and 2 bases at J, with 17 bases in the middle. There are 16 residues in the CDR3. Per germline, CDR1 DFQATT and CDR2 SNEGSKA (reference sequence).

This clonotype was seen at least ten times. The rearrangement joins TRBV7-9 to TRBJ1-4; TRBD1 agrees at 10 bases. Germline CDR1 SEHNR, CDR2 FQNEAQ (reference sequence). Losses at the gene ends were 5 bases for V and 4 bases for J; bases not matched to a gene: 10. This CDR3 region has 17 residues. CDR3 loop: CASSVGQGRGGNEKLFF. As DNA, the CDR3 is TGTGCCAGCAGCGTGGGACAGGGGAGAGGGGGTAATGAAAAACTGTTTTTT.

The chain links TRBV10-3 to TRBJ2-7; D unclear. This CDR3 is 15 amino acids long. In germline, CDR1 is ENHRY, CDR2 SYGVKD. V was trimmed by 6 bases and J by 7 bases, leaving 22 bases between them. The CDR3 DNA reads TGTGCCATCAGCGGTGCGGAGAGCTCCTCCTGGGAGCAGTACTTC. Encoded protein: CAISGAESSSWEQYF.

The chain couples TRBV11-2 to TRBJ2-2; no firm D call. Trimming removed 5 bases from V and 1 base from J, with 11 bases in between. This CDR3 is built from 15 residues. The germline gives CDR1 SGHAT, CDR2 FQNNGV. CDR3 DNA: TGTGCCAGCAGCCCTCGGGCCGTGAACACCGGGGAGCTGTTTTTT. Residues: CASSPRAVNTGELFF.

This clonotype was found once. The V and J genes are TRBV24-1 and TRBJ1-2; no clear D gene. The CDR3 is made up of 18 amino acids. Germline V lookup: CDR1 KGHDR, CDR2 SFDVKD. V was trimmed by 5 bases and J by 0 bases, leaving 21 bases between them. CDR3 region: CATSGTRYTEDSNYGYTF. As DNA, the CDR3 is TGTGCCACCAGTGGTACCCGCTACACGGAAGACTCTAACTATGGCTACACCTTC.

Turning to this clonotype: A much larger clone is a single base away; this may be a read error. The chain combines TRBV5-6 with TRBJ2-1, with 10 nucleotides matching TRBD2. CDR1 and CDR2 from the germline V gene are SGHDT and YYEEEE. The CDR3 consists of 18 residues. CDR3 in DNA: TGTGCCAGTAGCTGGGCCCGCTCCGGGACTAGCGCCCACAATGAGCGGTTCTTC. The encoded protein is CASSWARSGTSAHNERFF.

This clonotype was found a few times. The chain couples TRBV15 to TRBJ1-3, with no clear D. The V end lost 1 base, the J end lost 0 bases, and 10 bases lay between the germline ends. CDR3 length: 16 residues. Germline V CDR1 and CDR2: LNHNV, YYDKDF (reference sequence). CDR3 nucleotides: TGTGCCACCAGCAGAGGACTGGGAATCTCTGGAAACACCATATATTTT. Protein sequence: CATSRGLGISGNTIYF.

This rearrangement joins TRBV7-6 to TRBJ2-1, with D tentatively TRBD1 (5 bases). V lost 3 bases and J lost 8, with 11 bases in between. The CDR3 extends over 13 amino acids. Looked up from germline, CDR1 is SGHVS and CDR2 is FNYEAQ. The CDR3 region has the DNA TGTGCCAGCAGCTTGACAGAGTATGATGAGCAGTTCTTC. Residues: CASSLTEYDEQFF. Full variable domain (rest looked up from reference TRBV7-6 and TRBJ2-1): GAGVSQSPRYKVTKRGQDVALRCDPISGHVSLYWYRQALGQGPEFLTYFNYEAQQDKSGLPNDRFSAERPEGSISTLTIQRTEQRDSAMYRCASSLTEYDEQFFGPGTRLTVL.

CDR3 amino acids: CASSSSPGQPNYGYTF. DNA of the CDR3: TGTGCCAGCAGTTCGTCACCCGGACAGCCAAACTATGGCTACACCTTC. V is TRBV27 and J is TRBJ1-2; D might be TRBD1 (6 bases). CDR1 and CDR2 from the germline V gene are MNHEY and SMNVEV (reference sequence). V lost 4 bases to trimming and J lost 2 bases, with 17 bases between them. This CDR3 contains 16 residues.

This clonotype was counted a few times. The chain joins TRBV7-9 to TRBJ1-6, with D perhaps TRBD1 (6 bases). The CDR3 is 13 residues long. V lost 3 bases and J 14 bases, leaving 14 bases between the germline ends. Germline CDR1 is SEHNR and CDR2 is FQNEAQ (reference sequence). The chain's CDR3 is CASSFRGALSLHF. The CDR3 nucleotides read TGTGCCAGCAGCTTCCGGGGGGCGCTCTCCCTCCACTTT.

This clonotype has ten or more counts. V gene TRBV7-9 combines with J gene TRBJ2-1; 7 bases are a match to TRBD1. V was clipped by 5 bases and J by 7 bases; unmatched bases: 2. The germline V gene has CDR1 SEHNR and CDR2 FQNEAQ (reference sequence). CDR3 length: 12 residues. DNA of the CDR3: TGTGCCAGCAGCCCACAGGGGAATGAGCAGTTCTTC. It codes for CASSPQGNEQFF.

A word on this clonotype: A read error may be the cause here, since a much bigger clone is one base away. The rearrangement links TRBV6-5 to TRBJ2-2, with D perhaps matching TRBD1 or TRBD2 (5 bases each). This CDR3 comprises 15 residues. Per germline, CDR1 MNHEY and CDR2 SVGAGI. DNA for the CDR3: TGTGCCAGCAGTTACAGGGACCCGAACACCGGGAAGCTGTTTTTT. Protein: CASSYRDPNTGKLFF.

The V and J genes are TRBV6-1 and TRBJ1-1; D is unclear. The CDR3 contains 14 residues. The germline CDR1 and CDR2 sequences are MNHNS and SASEGT. V was clipped by 7 bases and J by 5 bases, with 17 bases between them. The CDR3 spells CASTISPLGTEAFF. DNA of the CDR3: TGTGCCAGCACCATCTCCCCATTGGGGACTGAAGCTTTCTTT.

The V and J genes are TRBV2 and TRBJ1-2; no reliable D call. The length of the CDR3 is 13 residues. Trimming removed 6 bases at V and 3 bases at J, with 11 bases between. Germline CDR1 reads SNHLY; CDR2 reads FYNNEI. The CDR3 loop is CASSADTYYGYTF. CDR3 bases: TGTGCCAGCAGCGCTGACACATACTATGGCTACACCTTC.

This clonotype was detected ten times or more. The chain couples TRBV24-1 to TRBJ2-6, with 10 bases aligning to TRBD1. V gave up 2 bases and J gave up 0 bases; unmatched junction bases: 6. There are 19 residues in the CDR3. Germline assignment: CDR1 KGHDR and CDR2 SFDVKD. In nucleotides, the CDR3 is TGTGCCACCAGTGATTCTCCGGGACAGGGGCTCTCTGGGGCCAACGTCCTGACTTTC. Amino acid sequence: CATSDSPGQGLSGANVLTF.

This rearrangement joins TRBV24-1 to TRBJ2-1; 7 bases fit TRBD2. Looked up from germline, CDR1 is KGHDR and CDR2 is SFDVKD. The V and J ends lost 1 base and 8 bases, in that order; junction bases with no gene match: 10. CDR3 size: 16 residues. The CDR3 reads CATSDFRGRASDEQFF. In nucleotides, the CDR3 is TGTGCCACCAGTGATTTTCGAGGGAGGGCTAGCGATGAGCAGTTCTTC.

This clonotype was observed many times. This sequence joins TRBV19 and TRBJ1-1; D may be TRBD1 (6 bases). With 3 bases removed from V and 11 bases from J, the gap between germline ends came to 16 bases. The germline V gene has CDR1 LNHDA and CDR2 SQIVND (reference sequence). This CDR3 contains 13 residues. DNA of the CDR3: TGTGCCAGTAGTATCCAGCGACGGACAGAGGCTTTCTTT. The encoded protein is CASSIQRRTEAFF.

This clonotype was counted a single time. The rearrangement uses TRBV10-3 and TRBJ2-1; D is perhaps TRBD1 (6 bases). The germline V and J ends were trimmed by 7 bases and 7 bases, with 14 bases remaining between them. The CDR3 is made up of 13 amino acids. CDR1 is ENHRY and CDR2 is SYGVKD in the germline V gene. In nucleotides, the CDR3 is TGTGCCATCACACAGGGACAATCGAATGAGCAGTTCTTC. Amino acids: CAITQGQSNEQFF.

This clonotype was picked up many times. The CDR3 is CASSSEKQGYYGYTF. The CDR3 nucleotides read TGTGCCAGCAGCTCGGAGAAACAGGGGTACTATGGCTACACCTTC. V and J are TRBV3-1 and TRBJ1-2; TRBD1 aligns across 7 bases. Germline values: CDR1 LGHDT, CDR2 YNNKEL (reference sequence). This CDR3 contains 15 residues. Losses at the gene ends were 5 bases for V and 3 bases for J; bases not matched to a gene: 9. Based on the CDR3 plus reference TRBV3-1 and TRBJ1-2, the full variable domain is DTAVSQTPKYLVTQMGNDKSIKCEQNLGHDTMYWYKQDSKKFLKIMFSYNNKELIINETVPNRFSPKSPDKAHLNLHINSLELGDSAVYFCASSSEKQGYYGYTFGSGTRLTVV.

The rearrangement uses TRBV7-9 and TRBJ2-7; D not resolved. CDR1 and CDR2 from the germline V gene are SEHNR and FQNEAQ (reference sequence). V was clipped by 5 bases and J by 2 bases, with 13 bases between them. The CDR3 is 14 residues long. In DNA form, the CDR3 reads TGTGCCAGCAGCCAAGACAAGGGAACCTACGAGCAGTACTTC. As protein: CASSQDKGTYEQYF.